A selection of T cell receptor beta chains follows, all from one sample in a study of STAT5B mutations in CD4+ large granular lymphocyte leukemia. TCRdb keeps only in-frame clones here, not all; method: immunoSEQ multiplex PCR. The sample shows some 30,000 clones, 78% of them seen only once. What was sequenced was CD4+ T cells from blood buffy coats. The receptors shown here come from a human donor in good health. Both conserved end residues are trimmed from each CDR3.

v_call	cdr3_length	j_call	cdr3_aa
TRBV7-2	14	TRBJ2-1	ASSRRGSGDYNEQF
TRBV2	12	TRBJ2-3	ASSPGLAPDTQY
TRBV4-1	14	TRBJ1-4	ASSQGPGSANEKLF
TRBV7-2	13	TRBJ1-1	ASSFGAAMNTEAF
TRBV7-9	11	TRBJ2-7	ASGGRDRDEQY
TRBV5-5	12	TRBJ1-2	ASSFRTANYGYT
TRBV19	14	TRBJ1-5	ASSDPLRDRNQPQH
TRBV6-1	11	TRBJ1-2	ASSELQGYGYT
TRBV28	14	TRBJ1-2	ASSRNRGAFNYGYT
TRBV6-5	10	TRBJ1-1	ASSPSSGSAF
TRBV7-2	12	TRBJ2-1	ASSLGREDNEQF
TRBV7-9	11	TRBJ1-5	ASSTYSNQPQH
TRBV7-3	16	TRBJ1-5	ASSLPWTSFYSNQPQH
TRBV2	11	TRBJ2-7	ASKQGASYEQY
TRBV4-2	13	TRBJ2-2	ASSQAPGGTGELF
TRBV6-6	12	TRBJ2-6	ASSQGLRANVLT
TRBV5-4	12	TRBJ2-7	ASSLASGTYEQY
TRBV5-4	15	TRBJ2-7	ASSGGLAEPLLNEQY
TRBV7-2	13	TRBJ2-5	ASSVTGGRGETQY
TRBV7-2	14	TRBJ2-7	ASSLVGDTSSYEQY
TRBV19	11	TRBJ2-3	ASRDISTDTQY
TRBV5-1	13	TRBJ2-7	ASSLEGTSLSEQY
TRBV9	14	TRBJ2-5	ASSVFGGGPQETQY
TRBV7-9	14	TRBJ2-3	ASSLAGLAGVDTQY
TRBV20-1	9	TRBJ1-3	SAPVEPTIY
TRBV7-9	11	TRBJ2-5	ASSQDSWETQY
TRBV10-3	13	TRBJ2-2	AISTLGGRHGELF
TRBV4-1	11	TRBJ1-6	ASSQDFNSPLH
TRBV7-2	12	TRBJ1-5	ASSLRDRNQPQH
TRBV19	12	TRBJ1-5	ASSISGSNQPQH
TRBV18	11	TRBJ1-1	ASTLLANTEAF
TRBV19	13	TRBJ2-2	ASSMTGPGTGELF
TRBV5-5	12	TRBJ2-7	ASSPGQGAIEQY
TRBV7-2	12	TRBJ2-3	ASSPGTSTDTQY
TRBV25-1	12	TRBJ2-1	ASSELNGKDEQF
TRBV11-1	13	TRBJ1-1	ASSPTGTGGPEAF
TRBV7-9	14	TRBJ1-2	ASSFGEGVGDYGYT
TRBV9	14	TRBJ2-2	ASRPGQGSAAGELF
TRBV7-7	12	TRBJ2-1	ASSLDASGGPQF
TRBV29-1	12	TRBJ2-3	SVGSGGVGDTQY
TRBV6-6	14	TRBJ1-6	ASSRGLTGFNSPLH
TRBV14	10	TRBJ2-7	ASSQGRGEQY
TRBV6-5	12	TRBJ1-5	ASSSRDGNQPQH
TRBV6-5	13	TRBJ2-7	ASSAHGGPRVEQY
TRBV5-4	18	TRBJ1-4	ASNMKTGAGGWCLDEKLF
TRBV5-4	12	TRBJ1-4	ASSSGQGKEKLF
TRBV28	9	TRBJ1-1	ASSFVEGAF
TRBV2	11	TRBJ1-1	ASSTGRETEAF
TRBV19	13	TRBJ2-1	ASSNDAGDYNEQF
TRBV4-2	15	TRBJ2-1	ASSQELAGGSYNEQF
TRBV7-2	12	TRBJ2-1	ASSLSHVLDEQF
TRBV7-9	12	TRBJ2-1	ASSLRQNYNEQF
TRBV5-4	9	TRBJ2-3	ASSQGDTQY
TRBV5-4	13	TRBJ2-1	ASTPRDSAYNEQF
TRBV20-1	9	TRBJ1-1	SASGDTEAF
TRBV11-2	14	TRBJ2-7	ASSSSSGTGSYEQY
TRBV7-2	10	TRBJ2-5	ASSLRLETQY
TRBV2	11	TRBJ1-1	ASSEGRNTEAF